A selection of T cell receptor beta chains follows, all from one sample in a study of T cell clonotyping in hematopoietic cell transplantation. Profiling relied on immunoSEQ multiplex PCR, and the TCRdb table lists in-frame clones only, not all of them. Of 27,000 or so clones listed, 60% to 80% are singletons. Source: peripheral blood mononuclear cells, taken before stem cell transplant. The receptors derive from a man between 45 and 60 years old with myelodysplastic syndrome. Some clones in this sample may be carry-over from other donors' samples. Both conserved end residues are part of each CDR3. The D gene is left open where the match is weak. The size entry is marked missing in some rows and otherwise reads once, few, many or a size class.

V: TRBV29-1
J: TRBJ1-1
size: NA
D: NA
length: 12
DNA: TGCAGCGGCCAGGACGGTTACACTGAAGCTTTCTTT
CDR3: CSGQDGYTEAFF

V: TRBV29-1
J: TRBJ1-1
size: NA
D: NA
length: 10
DNA: TGCAGCGCGGAGATCACTGAAGCTTTCTTT
CDR3: CSAEITEAFF

V: TRBV6-5
J: TRBJ2-5
size: few
D: TRBD2
length: 13
DNA: TGTGCCAGCAGACCGGGCGGGGGAGAGACCCAGTACTTC
CDR3: CASRPGGGETQYF

V: TRBV5-1
J: TRBJ1-6
size: NA
D: NA
length: 15
DNA: TGCGCCAGCAGCCCCACAGGGAGGTATAATTCACCCCTCCACTTT
CDR3: CASSPTGRYNSPLHF

V: TRBV6-5
J: TRBJ1-5
size: NA
D: NA
length: 13
DNA: TGTGCCAGCAGTTACTTCGCCGGGAGGCCCCAGCATTTT
CDR3: CASSYFAGRPQHF

V: TRBV6-5
J: TRBJ1-5
size: NA
D: NA
length: 15
DNA: TGTGCCAGCAGACCCCAGGGGCATAGCAATCAGCCCCAGCATTTT
CDR3: CASRPQGHSNQPQHF

V: TRBV6-6
J: TRBJ2-2
size: NA
D: NA
length: 14
DNA: TGTGCCAGCAGTTATAGTCAGAACACCGGGGAGCTGTTTTTT
CDR3: CASSYSQNTGELFF

V: TRBV6-5
J: TRBJ1-2
size: few
D: NA
length: 15
DNA: TGTGCCAGCAGTTACCGTGTGCAGGGAGGCTATGGCTACACCTTC
CDR3: CASSYRVQGGYGYTF

V: TRBV6-5
J: TRBJ1-5
size: NA
D: NA
length: 14
DNA: TGTGCCAGCAGTTACGGACCAGCCGGACAGCCCCAGCATTTT
CDR3: CASSYGPAGQPQHF

V: TRBV6-1
J: TRBJ2-7
size: NA
D: NA
length: 15
DNA: TGTGCCAGCACCCTGCTGATGGTTTACTCCGACGAGCAGTACTTC
CDR3: CASTLLMVYSDEQYF

V: TRBV4-3
J: TRBJ1-1
size: NA
D: NA
length: 15
DNA: TGCGCCAGCAGCCAGGGGATATCTGTTTTCACTGAAGCTTTCTTT
CDR3: CASSQGISVFTEAFF

V: TRBV29-1
J: TRBJ2-5
size: medium-sized
D: NA
length: 11
DNA: TGCAGCGTGTGGGGGAAAGAGACCCAGTACTTC
CDR3: CSVWGKETQYF

V: TRBV5-1
J: TRBJ2-7
size: NA
D: NA
length: 14
DNA: TGCGCCAGCAGCTTGGAGGCAGTTATCTACGAGCAGTACTTC
CDR3: CASSLEAVIYEQYF

V: TRBV9
J: TRBJ2-3
size: NA
D: NA
length: 16
DNA: TGTGCCAGCAGCGTAGGTGTAGCGAGGAGCACAGATACGCAGTATTTT
CDR3: CASSVGVARSTDTQYF

V: TRBV7-6
J: TRBJ2-4
size: few
D: TRBD2
length: 15
DNA: TGTGCCAGCAGCTTAGTTTCTGGGGGGGAAAACATTCAGTACTTC
CDR3: CASSLVSGGENIQYF

V: TRBV6-5
J: TRBJ1-2
size: NA
D: NA
length: 12
DNA: TGTGCCAGCAGTTCCGGGTCTTATGGCTACACCTTC
CDR3: CASSSGSYGYTF

V: TRBV19
J: TRBJ1-1
size: NA
D: NA
length: 13
DNA: TGTGCCAGTAGTATGCGCGAGAACACTGAAGCTTTCTTT
CDR3: CASSMRENTEAFF

V: TRBV27
J: TRBJ1-5
size: NA
D: NA
length: 17
DNA: TGTGCCAGCAGCTCCCCCGGGTGTAGGGGACGGAATCAGCCCCAGCATTTT
CDR3: CASSSPGCRGRNQPQHF

V: TRBV5-6
J: TRBJ2-7
size: NA
D: NA
length: 13
DNA: TGTGCCAGCAGCTTGGTTGGGGACTACGAGCAGTACTTC
CDR3: CASSLVGDYEQYF

V: TRBV6-5
J: TRBJ1-5
size: NA
D: NA
length: 13
DNA: TGTGCCAGCAGGGGAGGGTGGAATCAGCCCCAGCATTTT
CDR3: CASRGGWNQPQHF

V: TRBV29-1
J: TRBJ1-2
size: few
D: NA
length: 12
DNA: TGCAGCGTTGTTGCAGGGGACTATGGCTACACCTTC
CDR3: CSVVAGDYGYTF

V: TRBV25-1
J: TRBJ2-1
size: NA
D: TRBD2
length: 16
DNA: TGTGCCAGCAGTGATTTTGGCGGGAGCTCCTACAATGAGCAGTTCTTC
CDR3: CASSDFGGSSYNEQFF

V: TRBV28
J: TRBJ1-2
size: once
D: NA
length: 16
DNA: TGTGCCAGCAGTTTAGTTCTGGGTGACGAAAGCTATGGCTACACCTTC
CDR3: CASSLVLGDESYGYTF

V: TRBV6-6
J: TRBJ2-7
size: NA
D: NA
length: 14
DNA: TGTGCCAGCAGTTACCTAACAGGGTCCCACGAGCAGTACTTC
CDR3: CASSYLTGSHEQYF

V: TRBV5-1
J: TRBJ2-5
size: few
D: NA
length: 13
DNA: TGCGCCAGCAGCCCGGGGCTAGAAGAGACCCAGTACTTC
CDR3: CASSPGLEETQYF

V: TRBV2
J: TRBJ1-5
size: NA
D: NA
length: 13
DNA: TGTGCCAGCAGTAGAGGGACCGAGGGAGCCCAGCATTTT
CDR3: CASSRGTEGAQHF

V: TRBV6-5
J: TRBJ2-7
size: NA
D: TRBD2
length: 14
DNA: TGTGCCAGCACCTATCGGGAGGGAGCCTACGAGCAGTACTTC
CDR3: CASTYREGAYEQYF

V: TRBV5-1
J: TRBJ2-7
size: NA
D: NA
length: 16
DNA: TGCGCCAGCAGCTTGGACCCCAGTTCGAGCTCCTACGAGCAGTACTTC
CDR3: CASSLDPSSSSYEQYF